This entry lists 2 T cell receptor beta chains sequenced from one sample in a study of long-term antiretroviral therapy in people with HIV. Version v3.0 of the immunoSEQ assay ran at survey level. Generated by immunoSEQ multiplex PCR, the TCRdb table keeps only in-frame clones and is missing some. The sample shows tens of thousands of clones, 78% of them seen only once. The sample in question was unsorted PBMCs, obtained 3.1 years after starting antiretroviral therapy. These receptor sequences come from a woman aged 45-65 years with HIV.

J is TRBJ1-2 and V is TRBV10-3; D is unresolved. Per the germline V gene, CDR1 is ENHRY and CDR2 is SYGVKD. V lost 2 bases to trimming and J lost 4 bases, with 11 bases between them. The CDR3 length is 14 residues. The CDR3 protein is CAISEESFFYGYTF. CDR3 nucleotides: TGTGCCATCAGTGAGGAATCTTTCTTCTATGGCTACACCTTC.

The rearrangement uses TRBV11-3 and TRBJ2-5; TRBD2 agrees at 9 bases. The germline V gene encodes CDR1 SGHNT and CDR2 YENEEA. The V segment lost 3 bases and the J segment 2 bases; nucleotides outside the gene matches: 7. The CDR3 spans 16 residues. CDR3 region: CASSLSASGAQETQYF. CDR3 nucleotide sequence: TGTGCCAGCAGCTTGTCGGCTAGCGGGGCTCAAGAGACCCAGTACTTC.